The clone carrying this TCR beta chain has a single count. Its antigen is not known. This specimen belongs to a study of T cell repertoires in cytomegalovirus infection. Study summary: Public TCR beta signatures were indicative of both CMV infection and a matching HLA type.

One entry per CDR3 protein results from TCRdb running MiXCR on the reads. The data hold some 700,000 distinct CDR3 sequences, with about 33% observed a single time. Whole-study results and caveats: Cumulative frequency of public TCR beta families picked out carriers of CMV plus the relevant HLA.

This receptor was taken from a human donor in good health (CMV status not recorded). Some clones in this sample may be carry-over from other donors' samples. The material was cultured PBMCs, obtained from culture after CMV antigen stimulation.

In nucleotides, the CDR3 is TGCAGTGCTAGAGATTCGTTCGCCTCTGGAAACACCATATATTTT. This codes for CSARDSFASGNTIYF. The chain joins TRBV20-1 to TRBJ1-3, with unresolved D. The V end lost 0 bases, the J end lost 0 bases, and 9 bases lay between the germline ends. The CDR3 runs to 15 residues. CDR1 is DFQATT and CDR2 is SNEGSKA in the germline V gene (reference sequence).